The 29 T cell receptor beta chains reported below all come from one sample, sequenced in a study of patients and donors after allogeneic stem cell transplantation. TCRdb called the RT-PCR reads again in MiXCR, with one record for every CDR3 protein. The table has roughly 250,000 distinct CDR3 sequences, 13% to 15% seen once. The sample consisted of blood, either unsorted or a sorted T cell fraction (not recorded which). The receptors stem from a human donor who was either an allogeneic HSCT recipient or a stem cell or donor lymphocyte infusion donor (not recorded which). It is not recorded whose cells these are; they may come from a transplant donor.

In this sample, this clonotype turned up many times. The junction departs from germline at one end; a sequencing error may be responsible. The genes are TRBV7-7 and TRBJ2-2, with 11 bases that match TRBD2. Germline V lookup: CDR1 SSHAT, CDR2 FNYEAQ (reference sequence). This CDR3 spans 15 amino acids. CDR3 loop: CASSTGLADTGELFF. In nucleotides, the CDR3 is TGTGCTAGCAGCACGGGACTAGCGGACACCGGGGAGCTGTTTTTT. Full variable domain (outside the CDR3, taken from reference TRBV7-7 and TRBJ2-2): GAGVSQSPRYKVTKRGQDVTLRCDPISSHATLYWYQQALGQGPEFLTYFNYEAQPDKSGLPSDRFSAERPEGSISTLTIQRTEQRDSAMYRCASSTGLADTGELFFGEGSRLTVL.

The CDR3 loop is CASSLGTSDTDTQYF. Written as DNA, the CDR3 is TGCGCCAGCAGCTTGGGTACTAGCGATACAGATACGCAGTATTTT. The chain joins TRBV5-1 to TRBJ2-3, with 7 bases lining up with TRBD2. V dropped 0 bases and J dropped 3; count of bases not matched to a gene: 4. This CDR3 has 15 amino acids. Germline V CDR1 and CDR2: SGHRS, YFSETQ.

J is TRBJ1-1 and V is TRBV30; D is unclear. There are 14 residues in the CDR3. Trimming pared 2 bases from V and 1 base from J, leaving 11 bases between. Germline-derived CDR1 and CDR2 are GTSNPN and SVGIG (reference sequence). The CDR3 spells CAWSNTDGNTEAFF. The CDR3 region has the DNA TGTGCCTGGAGTAACACGGACGGGAACACTGAAGCTTTCTTT.

V is TRBV14 and J is TRBJ2-6, with D perhaps TRBD2 (5 bases). V was cut by 5 bases and J by 1 base, with 12 bases left in between. Per the germline V gene, CDR1 is SGHDN and CDR2 is FVKESK. The CDR3 runs 16 residues. DNA of the CDR3: TGTGCCAGCAGCAAAGTCTCGGGGTCTGGGGCCAACGTCCTGACTTTC. This codes for CASSKVSGSGANVLTF.

CDR3 nucleotides: TGTGCCAGCAGTGAAGCTGGGACTACCCAAGAGACCCAGTACTTC. Protein product: CASSEAGTTQETQYF. The V call is TRBV2, the J call TRBJ2-5, with 7 bases fitting TRBD2. Germline CDR1 and CDR2: SNHLY and FYNNEI. This CDR3 has 15 residues. Losses at the gene ends were 0 bases for V and 1 base for J; bases not matched to a gene: 2.

The genes are TRBV4-2 and TRBJ2-6; 9 positions agree with TRBD1. Germline-derived CDR1 and CDR2 are LGHNA and YNFKEQ. The V and J ends lost 6 bases and 0 bases, in that order; junction bases with no gene match: 12. The CDR3 has 19 amino acids. CDR3 sequence: CASRRLFRDRVSGANVLTF. CDR3 nucleotides: TGTGCCAGCAGGCGACTTTTCCGGGACAGGGTCTCTGGGGCCAACGTCCTGACTTTC.

V is TRBV5-1 and J is TRBJ1-6, with TRBD1 matching 8 bases. The V segment lost 4 bases and the J segment 5 bases; nucleotides outside the gene matches: 8. The CDR3 loop spans 16 amino acids. Germline V gene data show CDR1 as SGHRS and CDR2 as YFSETQ. CDR3 DNA: TGCGCCAGCAGCGATCAGGGGGCCGCAGATAATTCACCCCTCCACTTT. Translated: CASSDQGAADNSPLHF.

This clonotype was counted once. A much larger clone differs from this one at a single base, so this may be a read error. This chain uses TRBV10-2 with TRBJ2-1, with 8 positions matching TRBD2. The CDR3 contains 15 residues. Germline lookup yields CDR1 WSHSY and CDR2 SAAADI. The CDR3 DNA reads TGCACCAGCAGGCCAACTAGCGGAACTTACAATGAGCAGTTCTTC. Translating gives CTSRPTSGTYNEQFF.

J is TRBJ2-5 and V is TRBV3-1; weak D call: TRBD1 (6 bases). This CDR3 spans 16 amino acids. From germline, CDR1 is LGHDT and CDR2 YNNKEL (reference sequence). The V and J ends lost 1 base and 5 bases respectively, with 17 bases between them. In DNA, the CDR3 is TGTGCCAGCAGCCAAGTGGCGCCCCCAGGGGTGGAGACCCAGTACTTC. This codes for CASSQVAPPGVETQYF.

This clonotype is a singleton in its sample. The chain has TRBV3-1 and TRBJ2-5; 9 bases fit TRBD1. The junction had 4 bases not matched to a gene; V was cut back by 1 base and J by 7 bases. Per germline, CDR1 LGHDT and CDR2 YNNKEL (reference sequence). There are 14 residues in the CDR3. The CDR3 DNA is TGTGCCAGCAGCCAAGCGACAGGGGGGGGGACCCAGTACTTC. The encoded protein is CASSQATGGGTQYF.

The J gene is TRBJ2-5, the V gene TRBV20-1; 8 positions match TRBD2. With 7 bases clipped from V and 5 bases from J, the junction kept 12 bases outside the gene matches. Per germline, CDR1 DFQATT and CDR2 SNEGSKA (reference sequence). The CDR3 length is 14 residues. The CDR3 protein is CSVDRGGERETQYF. The CDR3 coding sequence is TGCAGTGTAGATCGGGGGGGCGAAAGGGAGACCCAGTACTTC.

A few counts support this clonotype. The rearrangement links TRBV3-1 to TRBJ2-7; D could derive from TRBD1 or TRBD2 (5 bases each). The CDR3 totals 13 residues. Trimming cost V 6 bases and J 3 bases, with 12 bases left between them. Germline loops: CDR1 LGHDT, CDR2 YNNKEL (reference sequence). As DNA, the CDR3 is TGTGCCAGCAGTGCCGGGGCCCACTACGAGCAGTACTTC. Translating it yields CASSAGAHYEQYF.

This clonotype showed up just a few times. The chain carries TRBV30 and TRBJ1-5, with D unclear. This CDR3 has 13 amino acids. Germline CDR1 is GTSNPN and CDR2 is SVGIG (reference sequence). V lost 4 bases and J lost 6, with 13 bases in between. As DNA, the CDR3 is TGTGCCTGGACCGCCTTAGACGGTCAGCCCCAGCATTTT. Its protein is CAWTALDGQPQHF.

Turning to this clonotype: This likely traces to a read error, being one base from a far larger clone. This chain joins TRBV6-6 and TRBJ2-5; D ambiguous. Germline assignment: CDR1 MNHNY and CDR2 SVGAGI (reference sequence). V was cut by 5 bases and J by 2 bases, with 6 bases left in between. The CDR3 is 12 residues long. The CDR3, as DNA: TGTGCCAGCAGTGGCCTTCAAGAGACCCAGTACTTC. Translating gives CASSGLQETQYF.

The sample holds a few counts of this clonotype. V gene TRBV5-1 combines with J gene TRBJ2-7; unclear D gene. CDR3 size: 13 residues. Trimming shortened V by 2 bases and J by 2 bases, and 8 bases separated the two germline ends. Germline V gene data show CDR1 as SGHRS and CDR2 as YFSETQ. The CDR3: CASSLGFPYEQYF. CDR3 nucleotides: TGCGCCAGCAGCTTAGGGTTTCCCTACGAGCAGTACTTC.

The V and J genes are TRBV27 and TRBJ1-5; possibly TRBD1 for D (5 bases). The CDR3 is 15 residues long. Per the germline V gene, CDR1 is MNHEY and CDR2 is SMNVEV (reference sequence). V dropped 2 bases and J dropped 5 bases, with 13 bases sitting between them. CDR3 loop: CASSLGQRLDQPQHF. The CDR3 DNA follows: TGTGCCAGCAGTTTAGGACAAAGGCTTGATCAGCCCCAGCATTTT.

This clonotype was picked up a small number of times. The chain links TRBV7-2 to TRBJ2-2; tentative D call: TRBD1 (6 bases). Trimming shortened V by 5 bases and J by 4 bases, and 14 bases separated the two germline ends. The CDR3 consists of 15 residues. In germline, CDR1 is SGHTA, CDR2 FQGNSA. The CDR3 loop reads CASSGGYSGTGELFF. CDR3 DNA: TGTGCCAGCAGCGGGGGCTACAGTGGCACCGGGGAGCTGTTTTTT.

This clonotype showed up many times. V and J are TRBV27 and TRBJ2-5; D is possibly TRBD1 (5 bases). CDR3 length equals 15 residues. Germline V CDR1 and CDR2: MNHEY, SMNVEV (reference sequence). V shed 4 bases and J shed 2 bases, with 14 bases lying between them. CDR3 in amino acids: CASSSTRQLQETQYF. In DNA form, the CDR3 reads TGTGCCAGCAGTTCGACCCGACAGTTACAAGAGACCCAGTACTTC.

There are a few counts of this clonotype. The chain recombines TRBV5-1 with TRBJ2-7, with D possibly being TRBD1 (6 bases). The CDR3 spans 16 residues. V lost 0 bases and J lost 5, with 18 bases in between. The germline gives CDR1 SGHRS, CDR2 YFSETQ. CDR3 DNA sequence: TGCGCCAGCAGCTTGGGACGGACAGTTACAACCGACGAGCAGTACTTC. It yields the protein CASSLGRTVTTDEQYF.

This clonotype was seen a handful of times. The CDR3 DNA reads TGTGCCAGCCGGGGAGCGGGAAAGGGGCACGAGCAGTACTTC. Translating it yields CASRGAGKGHEQYF. The rearrangement joins TRBV14 to TRBJ2-7; 7 nucleotides match TRBD2. Germline V gene sequence: CDR1 SGHDN, CDR2 FVKESK. This CDR3 region has 14 residues. The trim removed 8 bases at V and 5 bases at J, leaving 12 bases unmatched.

This clonotype was observed at least ten times. The chain combines TRBV29-1 with TRBJ2-3; 10 bases are shared with TRBD2. Unmatched junction bases numbered 11, after V lost 6 bases and J lost 5 bases. Germline values: CDR1 SQVTM, CDR2 ANQGSEA. The CDR3 runs to 15 residues. This CDR3 is CSVAASGSWIDTQYF. In DNA form, the CDR3 reads TGCAGCGTGGCCGCTAGCGGGAGTTGGATAGATACGCAGTATTTT.

This clonotype was observed a few times. The rearrangement links TRBV27 to TRBJ2-1; D is tentatively TRBD1 or TRBD2 (5 bases each). The CDR3 has 15 residues. The germline V and J ends were trimmed by 5 bases and 7 bases, with 18 bases remaining between them. Germline V gives CDR1 MNHEY, CDR2 SMNVEV (reference sequence). CDR3 region: CASSGRTRSGNEQFF. CDR3 nucleotide sequence: TGTGCCAGCAGTGGCCGGACAAGGAGCGGTAATGAGCAGTTCTTC.

The sample holds a few counts of this clonotype. This chain joins TRBV5-1 and TRBJ2-1; a weak D match, TRBD1 (6 bases). The V and J ends lost 1 base and 8 bases respectively, with 25 bases between them. The germline gives CDR1 SGHRS, CDR2 YFSETQ. The CDR3 sequence is 18 residues long. The CDR3 DNA reads as TGCGCCAGCAGCTTGAGGCAGGGGTCCCAGCTTAGCACGGATGAGCAGTTCTTC. It encodes CASSLRQGSQLSTDEQFF.

The CDR3 protein is CALRRECEKLFF. The DNA of the CDR3 is TGTGCCCTCCGCAGGGAGTGTGAAAAACTGTTTTTT. This chain links TRBV24-1 with TRBJ1-4; TRBD1 might be the D (5 bases). The CDR3 is 12 amino acids. Germline CDR1 KGHDR, CDR2 SFDVKD. Trimming removed 12 bases from V and 7 bases from J, with 14 bases in between.

This clonotype was detected a few times. V gene TRBV12-3 or TRBV12-4 combines with J gene TRBJ1-1; D not certain. The V gene lost 8 bases and the J gene lost 4 bases, with 11 bases spanning the gap. The CDR3 runs to 12 residues. DNA of the CDR3: TGTGCCAGCGCGCCCTTAGGCACTGAAGCTTTCTTT. It specifies CASAPLGTEAFF.

The V call is TRBV7-9, the J call TRBJ2-7; D is possibly TRBD2 (7 bases). Germline CDR1 is SEHNR and CDR2 is FQNEAQ (reference sequence). The CDR3 is 14 residues long. With 1 base removed from V and 2 bases from J, the gap between germline ends came to 9 bases. In DNA form, the CDR3 reads TGTGCCAGCAGCTTAGAAGGGGGGGCCTACGAGCAGTACTTC. Protein: CASSLEGGAYEQYF.

The chain is built from TRBV7-2 and TRBJ2-7; 8 bases are a match to TRBD1. The V and J ends lost 7 bases and 6 bases, in that order; junction bases with no gene match: 8. The CDR3 extends over 13 amino acids. Germline V gene lookup returns CDR1 SGHTA and CDR2 FQGNSA. The CDR3 nucleotides read TGTGCCAGCACCCGGGACAGGCGATCCGAGCAGTACTTC. This codes for CASTRDRRSEQYF. The full variable domain, completed using reference TRBV7-2 and TRBJ2-7, is GAGVSQSPSNKVTEKGKDVELRCDPISGHTALYWYRQSLGQGLEFLIYFQGNSAPDKSGLPSDRFSAERTGGSVSTLTIQRTQQEDSAVYLCASTRDRRSEQYFGPGTRLTVT.

In its sample, this clonotype was seen a few times. V and J are TRBV30 and TRBJ2-2; TRBD1 matches 8 bases. The CDR3 runs 13 residues. The trim removed 2 bases at V and 5 bases at J, leaving 1 base unmatched. CDR1 GTSNPN and CDR2 SVGIG come from the germline V gene (reference sequence). In DNA form, the CDR3 reads TGTGCCTGGAGTAACAGGGGGACCGGGGAGCTGTTTTTT. As protein: CAWSNRGTGELFF.

This clonotype came up a few times. V usage is TRBV6-5 and J usage is TRBJ2-3, with 8 bases identical to TRBD2. From germline, CDR1 is MNHEY and CDR2 SVGAGI. There are 15 residues in the CDR3. The trim removed 4 bases at V and 0 bases at J, leaving 3 bases unmatched. CDR3 in DNA: TGTGCCAGCAGTTCTTTAGCGGGGAGCACAGATACGCAGTATTTT. It specifies CASSSLAGSTDTQYF.